A selection of T cell receptor beta chains follows, all from one sample in a study of T cells of healthy individuals. A single record per CDR3 protein comes from TCRdb applying MiXCR to the 5' RACE reads. This sample has about 96,000 distinct CDR3 sequences; around 17% occur once, and the top ten carry over 5%. These receptors originate from a human donor in good health. Both conserved end residues are part of each CDR3. The D gene is left open where the match is weak. A clone size is listed for some rows: how often the clone was seen (once, few, many), or a class if it is expanded.

v_call	j_call	clone_size	d_call	cdr3_nt	cdr3_aa
TRBV6-6	TRBJ1-5	-	TRBD1	TGTGCCAGCAGCTGGGGACAGGGTCGTAATCAGCCCCAGCATTTT	CASSWGQGRNQPQHF
TRBV12-3/TRBV12-4	TRBJ1-6	few	TRBD1	TGTGCCAGCAGTATCCGGACAGGGCCCAATTCACCCCTCCACTTT	CASSIRTGPNSPLHF
TRBV27	TRBJ1-2	-	TRBD1	TGTGCCAGCAGCCAAAGGGGAAGACAGGGACCCCACTATGGCTACACCTTC	CASSQRGRQGPHYGYTF
TRBV12-3/TRBV12-4	TRBJ1-2	many	-	TGTGCCAGCAGCCCGGGGCTATTGCTACGCTACACCTTC	CASSPGLLLRYTF
TRBV7-3	TRBJ2-1	few	TRBD1	TGTGCCAGCAGCAGGACAGGGTGGGGCGATGAGCAGTTCTTC	CASSRTGWGDEQFF
TRBV7-2	TRBJ2-1	many	-	TGTGCCAGCAGCTTAGATTGGAACAATGAGCAGTTCTTC	CASSLDWNNEQFF
TRBV12-3/TRBV12-4	TRBJ1-5	-	-	TGTGCCAGCGGGGGGGATCAGCCCCAGCATTTT	CASGGDQPQHF
TRBV4-3	TRBJ2-4	many	-	TGCGCCAGCAGCCAGGGTTTGACCCAGCAAAACATTCAGTACTTC	CASSQGLTQQNIQYF
TRBV28	TRBJ2-3	many	-	TGTGCCAGCAGTTTGGGGGGCGGGAGCACAGATACGCAGTATTTT	CASSLGGGSTDTQYF
TRBV6-1	TRBJ1-1	many	-	TGTGCCAGCAGTTCGGGTGTGGCGGGAACTGAAGCTTTCTTT	CASSSGVAGTEAFF
TRBV5-1	TRBJ1-1	few	-	TGCGCCAGCACGGACGCCCTGAACACTGAAGCTTTCTTT	CASTDALNTEAFF
TRBV12-3/TRBV12-4	TRBJ2-2	many	-	TGTGCCAGCAATATGGACAGAGGGACCGGGGAGCTGTTTTTT	CASNMDRGTGELFF
TRBV24-1	TRBJ2-3	many	-	TGTGCCACCAGTGATCCCCGGGAAAACACAGATACGCAGTATTTT	CATSDPRENTDTQYF
TRBV27	TRBJ1-5	few	-	TGTGCCAGCAGGGTTGGAGGTTCCAATACAGCCCAGCATTTT	CASRVGGSNTAQHF
TRBV28	TRBJ2-7	few	-	TGTGCCAGCAGTTTGACGGAAGGATCTCTCATCTCCTACGAGCAGTACTTC	CASSLTEGSLISYEQYF
TRBV12-3/TRBV12-4	TRBJ2-3	few	TRBD2	TGTGCCAACACTCCTGCTAGCGGGGGCACAGATACGCAGTATTTT	CANTPASGGTDTQYF
TRBV4-3	TRBJ2-3	many	-	TGCGCCAGCAGCCAAGATTCTGTCGTTAGCACAGATACGCAGTATTTT	CASSQDSVVSTDTQYF
TRBV10-3	TRBJ2-7	few	TRBD1	TGTGCCATCAGTGAGTCTTGGACAGGGGGCTACGAGCAGTACTTC	CAISESWTGGYEQYF
TRBV7-2	TRBJ2-3	few	-	TGTGCCAGCACCCGCACAGATACGCAGTATTTT	CASTRTDTQYF
TRBV7-2	TRBJ1-6	few	-	TGTGCCAGCAGCTTTGGTTCTCTCTATAATTCACCCCTCCACTTT	CASSFGSLYNSPLHF
TRBV29-1	TRBJ2-3	many	-	TGCAGCGTTGCGCCTCCCAGCGCAGATACGCAGTATTTT	CSVAPPSADTQYF
TRBV27	TRBJ2-1	few	-	TGTGCCAGCAGTTTTATGGAAGGGGTTCCCAATGAGCAGTTCTTC	CASSFMEGVPNEQFF
TRBV28	TRBJ1-5	-	-	TGTGCCAGCAGTTTTGGGGGATTCTATAGCAATCAGCCCCAGCATTTT	CASSFGGFYSNQPQHF
TRBV20-1	TRBJ2-7	many	TRBD2	TGCAGTGCGGAGCGGGGGGATTCCTACGAGCAGTACTTC	CSAERGDSYEQYF
TRBV6-5	TRBJ2-7	few	TRBD1	TGTGCCAGCAGTTCCCGGGACAGGGGCTACGAGCAGTACTTC	CASSSRDRGYEQYF
TRBV5-1	TRBJ1-2	few	-	TGCGCCAGCAGCTTGGCCTGGGACCGCCTTAGCGACTATGGCTACACCTTC	CASSLAWDRLSDYGYTF
TRBV3-1	TRBJ1-6	-	-	TGTGCCAGCAGCCAAGCTGCAGGCCAGGGGTCCCTCCACTTT	CASSQAAGQGSLHF
TRBV27	TRBJ2-2	many	-	TGTGCCAGCAGTTTATCGGCCGGGAGCAGGGACACCGGGGAGCTGTTTTTT	CASSLSAGSRDTGELFF
TRBV2	TRBJ2-5	many	TRBD2	TGTGCCAGCGAGGGGAGGACTAGCGGGGACCAAGAGACCCAGTACTTC	CASEGRTSGDQETQYF
TRBV11-1	TRBJ2-2	few	TRBD2	TGTGCCAGCAGCTCAGGACTAGCACGCGGGGAGCTGTTTTTT	CASSSGLARGELFF
TRBV29-1	TRBJ2-5	-	TRBD2	TGCAGCGAGAGCGGGGGGGCTTTTGAGACCCAGTACTTC	CSESGGAFETQYF
TRBV11-1	TRBJ2-1	-	TRBD2	TGTGCCAGCAGCTTAGGAAGCGGGGATTCCAATGAGCAGTTCTTC	CASSLGSGDSNEQFF
TRBV29-1	TRBJ2-7	-	-	TGCAGCGTCACCGGGACGGCCATCTACGAGCAGTACTTC	CSVTGTAIYEQYF
TRBV7-2	TRBJ2-3	few	TRBD2	TGTGCCAGCAGCTTAGCGGGAGGGCCAAATACGCAGTATTTT	CASSLAGGPNTQYF
TRBV4-2	TRBJ2-3	many	-	TGTGCCAGCAGCCAACCGGACAGCACAGATACGCAGTATTTT	CASSQPDSTDTQYF
TRBV14	TRBJ1-2	-	-	TGTGCCAGCAGCGTTTCGGGGGCTTACCAAGGCTACACCTTC	CASSVSGAYQGYTF
TRBV12-3/TRBV12-4	TRBJ1-6	-	TRBD1	TGTGCCAGCAGTATAACAGGGGGCGCCTCACCCCTCCACTTT	CASSITGGASPLHF
TRBV6-5	TRBJ1-6	few	-	TGTGCCAGCAGGCAGAATGGAGGGGGTAATTCACCCCTCCACTTT	CASRQNGGGNSPLHF
TRBV20-1	TRBJ2-1	-	TRBD1	TGCAGTGCTAGAGATCCGGGACAGGCCGATGAGCAGTTCTTC	CSARDPGQADEQFF
TRBV18	TRBJ2-1	few	-	TGTGCCAGCTCGGGTGTCGGGGCGTGGCAGTTCTTC	CASSGVGAWQFF
TRBV3-1	TRBJ1-1	many	-	TGTGCCAGCAGCCAAGAATGGGAAGCTTTCTTT	CASSQEWEAFF
TRBV4-3	TRBJ2-1	few	-	TGCGCCAGCAGCCAGGAGTCTCTAAAATGGGGGTACAATGAGCAGTTCTTC	CASSQESLKWGYNEQFF
TRBV28	TRBJ2-7	-	TRBD2	TGTGCCAGCTGGGCCGGGGCTAGCGGGCTCCGGGAGCAGTACTTC	CASWAGASGLREQYF
TRBV7-2	TRBJ2-7	-	-	TGTGCCAGCAGCTTAGCCCCCTACTACGAGCAGTACTTC	CASSLAPYYEQYF